This TCR beta chain derives from a study of blood T cells in healthy people across ages. Germline V CDR1 and CDR2: SGHRS, YFSETQ. The CDR3 totals 15 residues. The V gene lost 4 bases and the J gene lost 2 bases, with 15 bases spanning the gap. For the second PCR, which ran for roughly 6 to 11 cycles, a sample-barcoded 5' primer and a J-beta primer mix were used. TCRdb passed the 5' RACE reads through MiXCR, listing each CDR3 protein once. The table shows 800,000 or so distinct CDR3 sequences, with roughly 60% occurring only once. V gene TRBV5-1 combines with J gene TRBJ1-1; D is perhaps TRBD1 (5 bases). Sequenced input: blood. This clonotype was sampled from a man aged 25 to 40 in good health. The CDR3 loop is CASSLTPTVNTEAFF. DNA for the CDR3: TGCGCCAGCAGCCTAACGCCGACAGTCAACACTGAAGCTTTCTTT.